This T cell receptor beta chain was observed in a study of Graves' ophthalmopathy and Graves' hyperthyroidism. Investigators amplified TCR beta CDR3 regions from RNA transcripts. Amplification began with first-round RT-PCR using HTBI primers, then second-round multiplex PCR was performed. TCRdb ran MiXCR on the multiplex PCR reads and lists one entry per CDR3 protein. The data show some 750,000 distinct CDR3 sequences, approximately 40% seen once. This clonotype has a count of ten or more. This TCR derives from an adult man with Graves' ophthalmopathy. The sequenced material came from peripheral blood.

The CDR3: CASSSHRVGANVLTF. The CDR3 coding sequence is TGTGCCAGCAGCTCCCACAGGGTTGGGGCCAACGTCCTGACTTTC. This chain joins TRBV10-3 and TRBJ2-6; D is perhaps TRBD1 (6 bases). The germline V gene encodes CDR1 ENHRY and CDR2 SYGVKD. This CDR3 is built from 15 residues. Deletions cut 10 bases from V and 3 bases from J, with 16 bases between.